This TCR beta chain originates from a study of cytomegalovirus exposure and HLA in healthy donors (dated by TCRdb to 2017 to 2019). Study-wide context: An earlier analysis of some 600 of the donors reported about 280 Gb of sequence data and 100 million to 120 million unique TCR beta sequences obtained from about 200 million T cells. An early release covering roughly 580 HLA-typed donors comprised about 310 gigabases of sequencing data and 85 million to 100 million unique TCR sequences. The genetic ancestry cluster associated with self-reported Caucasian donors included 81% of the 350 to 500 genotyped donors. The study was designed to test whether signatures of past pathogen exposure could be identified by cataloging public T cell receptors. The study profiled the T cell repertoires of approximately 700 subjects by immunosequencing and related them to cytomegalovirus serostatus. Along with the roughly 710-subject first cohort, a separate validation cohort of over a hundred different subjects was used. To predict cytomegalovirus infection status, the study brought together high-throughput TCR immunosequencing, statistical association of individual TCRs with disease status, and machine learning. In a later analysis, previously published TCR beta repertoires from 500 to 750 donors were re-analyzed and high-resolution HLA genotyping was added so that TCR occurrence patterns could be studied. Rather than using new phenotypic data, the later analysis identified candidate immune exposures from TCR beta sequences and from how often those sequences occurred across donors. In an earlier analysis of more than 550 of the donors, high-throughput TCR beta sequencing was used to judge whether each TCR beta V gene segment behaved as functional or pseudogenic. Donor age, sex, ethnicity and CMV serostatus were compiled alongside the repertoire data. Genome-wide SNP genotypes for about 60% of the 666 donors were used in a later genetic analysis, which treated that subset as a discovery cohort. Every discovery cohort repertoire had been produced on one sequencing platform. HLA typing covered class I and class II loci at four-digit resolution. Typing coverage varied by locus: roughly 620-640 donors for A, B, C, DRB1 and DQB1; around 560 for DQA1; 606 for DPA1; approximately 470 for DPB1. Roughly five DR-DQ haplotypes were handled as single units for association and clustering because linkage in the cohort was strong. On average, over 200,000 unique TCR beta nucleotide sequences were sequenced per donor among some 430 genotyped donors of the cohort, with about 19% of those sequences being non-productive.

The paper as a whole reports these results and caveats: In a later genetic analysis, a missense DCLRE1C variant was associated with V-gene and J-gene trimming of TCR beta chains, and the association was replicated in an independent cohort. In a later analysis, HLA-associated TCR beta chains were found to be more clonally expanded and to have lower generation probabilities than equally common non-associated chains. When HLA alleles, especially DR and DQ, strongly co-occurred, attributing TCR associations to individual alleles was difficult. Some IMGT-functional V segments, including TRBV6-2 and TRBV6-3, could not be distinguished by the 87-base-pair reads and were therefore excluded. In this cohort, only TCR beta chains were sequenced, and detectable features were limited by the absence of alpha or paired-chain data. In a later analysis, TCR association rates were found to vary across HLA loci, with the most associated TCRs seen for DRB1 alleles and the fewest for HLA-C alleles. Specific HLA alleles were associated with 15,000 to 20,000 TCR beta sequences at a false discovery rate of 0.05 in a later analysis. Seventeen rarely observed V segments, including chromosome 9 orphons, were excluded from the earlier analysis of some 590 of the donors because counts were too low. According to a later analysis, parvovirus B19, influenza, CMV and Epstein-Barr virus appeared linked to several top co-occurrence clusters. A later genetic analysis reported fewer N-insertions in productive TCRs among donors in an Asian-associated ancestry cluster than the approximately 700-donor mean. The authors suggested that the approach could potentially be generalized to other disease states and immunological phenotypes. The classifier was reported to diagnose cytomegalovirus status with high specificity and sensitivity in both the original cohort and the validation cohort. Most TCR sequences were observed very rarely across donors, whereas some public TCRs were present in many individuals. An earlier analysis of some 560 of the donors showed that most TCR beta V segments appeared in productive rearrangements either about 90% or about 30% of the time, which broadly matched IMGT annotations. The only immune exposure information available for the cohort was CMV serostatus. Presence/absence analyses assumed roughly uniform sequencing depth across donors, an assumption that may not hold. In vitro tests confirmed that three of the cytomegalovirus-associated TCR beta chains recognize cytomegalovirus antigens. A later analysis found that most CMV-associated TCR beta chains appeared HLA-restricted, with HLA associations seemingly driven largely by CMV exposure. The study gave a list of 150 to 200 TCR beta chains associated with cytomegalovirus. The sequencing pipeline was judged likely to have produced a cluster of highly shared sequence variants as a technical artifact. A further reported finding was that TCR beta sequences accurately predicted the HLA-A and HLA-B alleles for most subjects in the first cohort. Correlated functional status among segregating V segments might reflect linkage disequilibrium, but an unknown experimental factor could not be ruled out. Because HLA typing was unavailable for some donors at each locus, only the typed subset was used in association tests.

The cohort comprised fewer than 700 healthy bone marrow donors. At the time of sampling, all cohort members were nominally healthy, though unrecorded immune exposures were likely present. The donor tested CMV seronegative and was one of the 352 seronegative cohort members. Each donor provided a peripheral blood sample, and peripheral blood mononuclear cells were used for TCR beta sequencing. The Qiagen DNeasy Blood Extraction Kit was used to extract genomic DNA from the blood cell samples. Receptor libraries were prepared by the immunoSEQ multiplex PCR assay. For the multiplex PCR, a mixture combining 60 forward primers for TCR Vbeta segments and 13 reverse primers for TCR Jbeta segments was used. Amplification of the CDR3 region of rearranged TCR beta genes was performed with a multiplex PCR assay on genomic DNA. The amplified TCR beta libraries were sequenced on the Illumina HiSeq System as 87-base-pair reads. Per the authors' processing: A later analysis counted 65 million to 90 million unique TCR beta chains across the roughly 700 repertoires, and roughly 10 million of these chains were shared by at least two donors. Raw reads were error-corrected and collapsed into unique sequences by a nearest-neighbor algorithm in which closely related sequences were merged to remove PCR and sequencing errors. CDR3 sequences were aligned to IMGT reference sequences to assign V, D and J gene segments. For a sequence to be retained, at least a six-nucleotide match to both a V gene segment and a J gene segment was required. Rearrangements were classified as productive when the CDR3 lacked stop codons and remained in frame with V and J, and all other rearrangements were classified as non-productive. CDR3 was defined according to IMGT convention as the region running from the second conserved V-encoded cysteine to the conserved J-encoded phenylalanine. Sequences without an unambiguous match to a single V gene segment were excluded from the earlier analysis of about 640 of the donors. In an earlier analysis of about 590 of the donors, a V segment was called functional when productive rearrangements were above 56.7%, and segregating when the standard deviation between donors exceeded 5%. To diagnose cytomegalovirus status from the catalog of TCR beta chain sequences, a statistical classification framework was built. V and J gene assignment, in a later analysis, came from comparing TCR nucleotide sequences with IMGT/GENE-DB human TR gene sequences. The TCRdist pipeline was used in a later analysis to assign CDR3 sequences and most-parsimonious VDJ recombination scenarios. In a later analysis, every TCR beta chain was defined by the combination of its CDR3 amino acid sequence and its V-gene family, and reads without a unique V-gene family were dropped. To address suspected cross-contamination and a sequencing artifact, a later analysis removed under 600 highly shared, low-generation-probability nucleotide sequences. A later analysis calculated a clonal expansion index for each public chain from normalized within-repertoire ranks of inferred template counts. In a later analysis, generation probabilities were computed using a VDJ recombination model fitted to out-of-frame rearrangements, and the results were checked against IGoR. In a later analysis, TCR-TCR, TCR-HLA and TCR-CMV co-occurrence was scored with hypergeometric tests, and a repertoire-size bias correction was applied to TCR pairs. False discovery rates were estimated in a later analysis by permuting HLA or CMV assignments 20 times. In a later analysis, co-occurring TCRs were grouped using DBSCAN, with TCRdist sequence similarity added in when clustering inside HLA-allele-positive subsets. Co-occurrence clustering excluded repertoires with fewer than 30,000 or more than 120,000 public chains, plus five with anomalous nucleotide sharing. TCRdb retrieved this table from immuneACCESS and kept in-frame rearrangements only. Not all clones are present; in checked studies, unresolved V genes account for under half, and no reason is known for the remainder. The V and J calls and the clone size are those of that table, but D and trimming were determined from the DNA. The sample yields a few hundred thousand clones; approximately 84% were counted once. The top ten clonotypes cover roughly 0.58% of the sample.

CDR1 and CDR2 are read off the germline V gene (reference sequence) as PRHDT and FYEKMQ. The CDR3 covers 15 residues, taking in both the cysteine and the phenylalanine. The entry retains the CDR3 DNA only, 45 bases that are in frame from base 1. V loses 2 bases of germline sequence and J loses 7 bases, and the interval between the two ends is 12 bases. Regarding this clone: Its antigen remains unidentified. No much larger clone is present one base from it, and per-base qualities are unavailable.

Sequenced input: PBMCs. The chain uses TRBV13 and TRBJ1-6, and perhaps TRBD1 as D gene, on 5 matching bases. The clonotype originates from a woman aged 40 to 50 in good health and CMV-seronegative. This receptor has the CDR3 CASSLRGAENSPLHF. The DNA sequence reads TGTGCCAGCAGCTTACGTGGGGCCGAGAATTCACCCCTCCACTTT.